Included here is one T cell receptor (beta chain) sequence, with context. This clone was seen a few times. Its antigen is currently not known. No qualities accompany the bases; no much larger clone lies one base away. The V end loses 3 bases and the J end loses 9 bases, and a stretch of 10 bases separates them. Measured from the cysteine to the phenylalanine, the CDR3 is 12 residues long. The CDR3 DNA has 36 bases and is translated from base 1. For CDR1 and CDR2, the germline V gene lists SGDLS and YYNGEE. The sample comes from a study of control samples from healthy donors and cancer patients (dated by TCRdb to the early 2020s). The library was obtained by the immunoSEQ multiplex PCR assay. This is the immuneACCESS table as TCRdb keeps it, with only in-frame sequences that have V and J called. A part of the clones is gone; compared with another copy, unresolved V genes explain less than half, and the rest is unexplained. Here the sample has nearly 200,000 clones; over 80% occur a single time. Together, the top ten hold about 2% of the sample.

The chain is assembled from TRBV9 and TRBJ1-5, with the D gene uncertain. This TCR was sampled from a man younger than 40 in good health. The sample consisted of blood. CDR3 protein: CASSAGVGPQHF. The DNA is as follows: TGTGCCAGCAGCGCTGGCGTAGGGCCCCAGCATTTT.